The 13 T cell receptor beta chains reported below all come from one sample, sequenced in a study of tumor and adjacent non-tumor tissue in lung cancer. Three rounds of nested PCR, following a modified ARM-PCR protocol, produced the TCRbeta library. TCRdb called the multiplex PCR reads again in MiXCR, with one record for every CDR3 protein. The sample records approximately 77,000 distinct CDR3 sequences, approximately 81% being singletons. This sample's RNA came from whole unsorted tissue. Distant lung tissue was collected more than 3 cm away from the tumor edge. Sample: distant non-tumor lung tissue. The receptors come from a man aged 55 to 70 with non-small cell lung cancer.

A remark on this clonotype: A junction boundary mismatches the germline segment, possibly from a read error. The gene calls are TRBV29-1 and TRBJ2-3, with 10 bases fitting TRBD1. The CDR3 totals 19 residues. The V gene's germline CDR1 is SQVTM and CDR2 ANQGSEA. CDR3 DNA: TGCAGCATTGAACTTCCGGGACAGGGGTATTCCGACGGGGAAGATACGCAGTATTTT. Its protein is CSIELPGQGYSDGEDTQYF.

Comments on this clonotype: One junction end does not reproduce the germline sequence, and a read error may be involved. V is TRBV29-1 and J is TRBJ2-1; the D gene could be TRBD1 or TRBD2 (5 bases each). CDR1 and CDR2 (germline): SQVTM, ANQGSEA. This CDR3 has 13 amino acids. CDR3 sequence (DNA): TGCAGCGTTTGGGGCGGGCGGTACAATAAGCAGTCCTTT. This sequence encodes CSVWGGRYNKQSF.

J is TRBJ2-5 and V is TRBV11-2, with unresolved D. V dropped 2 bases and J dropped 2 bases, with 6 bases sitting between them. The germline CDR1 and CDR2 sequences are SGHAT and FQNNGV. There are 13 residues in the CDR3. This CDR3 is CASSLRSQETQYF. DNA of the CDR3: TGTGCCAGCAGCTTACGGAGTCAAGAGACCCAGTACTTC.

The chain carries TRBV20-1 and TRBJ2-1, with 9 nucleotides matching TRBD2. This CDR3 has 15 residues. The germline V gene has CDR1 DFQATT and CDR2 SNEGSKA (reference sequence). The V and J ends lost 0 bases and 16 bases, in that order; junction bases with no gene match: 16. CDR3 region: CSARELAGDYNDQFF. In DNA, the CDR3 is TGCAGTGCTAGAGAATTAGCGGGAGACTACAATGATCAATTCTTC.

In the case of this clonotype: Germline and junction disagree at one end, which may indicate a read error. The rearrangement joins TRBV7-2 to TRBJ1-6; D ambiguous. The CDR3 consists of 14 residues. Germline lookup yields CDR1 SGHTA and CDR2 FQGNSA. This CDR3 reads CANSLEASISPLHF. In DNA form, the CDR3 reads TGTGCCAACAGCTTAGAGGCCAGTATTTCACCCCTCCACTTT.

As to this clonotype: A much bigger clone sits one base away, suggesting this may be a read error. The chain employs TRBV5-6 and TRBJ1-5, with 7 bases aligning to TRBD1. The CDR3 has 15 residues. J was trimmed by 6 bases and V by 8 bases; bases with no gene match: 14. The germline V gene has CDR1 SGHDT and CDR2 YYEEEE. CDR3 residues: CARRKIQGEVQPQHF. CDR3 bases: TGTGCCAGAAGAAAAATTCAGGGGGAGGTTCAGCCCCAGCATTTT.

The chain recombines TRBV12-3 or TRBV12-4 with TRBJ2-7; D unclear. V lost 10 bases and J lost 5, with 12 bases in between. The length of the CDR3 is 11 residues. CDR3 sequence: CANTLYDEQYF. The CDR3 nucleotides read TGTGCCAACACTTTATACGACGAGCAGTACTTC.

As for this clonotype: The conserved closing phenylalanine or tryptophan is absent in this CDR3, likely reflecting a read error. The J gene is TRBJ1-1, the V gene TRBV6-2 or TRBV6-3; D remains ambiguous. CDR3 length: 14 residues. Per the germline V gene, CDR1 is MNHEY and CDR2 is SVGEGT. CDR3: CASSYPYGNTKAFY. CDR3 nucleotide sequence: TGTGCTAGCAGTTACCCCTACGGGAACACTAAAGCTTTCTAT.

By sample share, this clonotype is medium-sized. This chain uses TRBV11-3 with TRBJ1-4; TRBD1 might be the D (5 bases). The germline V gene has CDR1 SGHNT and CDR2 YENEEA. V lost 0 bases, J lost 8 bases, and 16 bases lay in between. The CDR3 has 16 amino acids. The CDR3 nucleotides read TGTGCCAGCAGCTTAGATCTAACCAGGGTAGAAGAAAAACTGTTTTTT. The encoded protein is CASSLDLTRVEEKLFF.

CDR3 protein: CASRGLYLEANILTF. The DNA for the CDR3 is TGTGCCAGCAGGGGACTTTATCTTGAAGCAAACATCCTGACTTTC. The chain employs TRBV12-3 or TRBV12-4 and TRBJ2-6, with D perhaps TRBD2 (6 bases). CDR3 length: 15 residues. Trimming cost V 6 bases and J 14 bases, with 23 bases left between them.

Turning to this clonotype: At one boundary the junction diverges from the germline segment, which might be a read error. V usage is TRBV6-5 and J usage is TRBJ2-6; D might be TRBD1 or TRBD2, each matching 5 bases. The V gene's germline CDR1 is MNHEY and CDR2 SVGAGI. CDR3 size: 17 residues. The DNA of the CDR3 is TGTGCCAGCAGCCTAGTGGGAGCCAGCTCTGGGGCCAAGGTCCTGATTTTC. The encoded protein is CASSLVGASSGAKVLIF.

This clonotype was picked up many times. The gene calls are TRBV5-1 and TRBJ2-2; D is unclear. The CDR3 spans 13 residues. V gave up 1 base and J gave up 6 bases, with 7 bases separating them. Germline loops: CDR1 SGHRS, CDR2 YFSETQ. In nucleotides, the CDR3 is TGCGCCAGCAGCTTGCCCCTTCCCGGGGAGCTGTTTTTT. This sequence encodes CASSLPLPGELFF.

As regards this clonotype: An end of the junction does not agree with germline; a read error may underlie this. This rearrangement joins TRBV6-1 to TRBJ2-7, with D uncertain. This CDR3 region has 14 residues. Germline CDR1 is MNHNS and CDR2 is SASEGT. The CDR3 sequence: CASNEALVGNEQYF. The CDR3 nucleotides read TGTGCCAGCAATGAAGCGCTAGTGGGGAACGAGCAGTACTTC.